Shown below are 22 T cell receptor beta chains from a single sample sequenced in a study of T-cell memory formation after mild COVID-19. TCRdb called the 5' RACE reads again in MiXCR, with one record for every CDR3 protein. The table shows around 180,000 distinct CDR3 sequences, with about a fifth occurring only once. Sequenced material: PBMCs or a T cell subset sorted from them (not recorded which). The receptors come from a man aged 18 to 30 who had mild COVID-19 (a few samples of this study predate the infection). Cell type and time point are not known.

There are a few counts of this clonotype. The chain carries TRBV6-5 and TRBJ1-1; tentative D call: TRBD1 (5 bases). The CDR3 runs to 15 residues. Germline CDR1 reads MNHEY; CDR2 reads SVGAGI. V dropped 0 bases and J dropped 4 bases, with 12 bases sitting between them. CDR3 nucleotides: TGTGCCAGCAGTTACTCTTCAGGGTTGGCCACTGAAGCTTTCTTT. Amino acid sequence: CASSYSSGLATEAFF.

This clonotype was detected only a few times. CDR3 coding DNA: TGTGCCAGCAGCCGCGCCTGGACTAGCGGGCGCTACGAGCAGTACTTC. This sequence encodes CASSRAWTSGRYEQYF. V is TRBV12-3 or TRBV12-4 and J is TRBJ2-7, with 11 bases identical to TRBD2. CDR3 length: 16 amino acids. The V and J ends lost 6 bases and 3 bases, in that order; junction bases with no gene match: 10.

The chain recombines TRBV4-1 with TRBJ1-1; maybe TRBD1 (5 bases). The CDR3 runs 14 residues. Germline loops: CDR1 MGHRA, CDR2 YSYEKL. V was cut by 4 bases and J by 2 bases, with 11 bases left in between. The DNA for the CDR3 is TGCGCCAGCAGCCCAGGACAATTTAACACTGAAGCTTTCTTT. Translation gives CASSPGQFNTEAFF.

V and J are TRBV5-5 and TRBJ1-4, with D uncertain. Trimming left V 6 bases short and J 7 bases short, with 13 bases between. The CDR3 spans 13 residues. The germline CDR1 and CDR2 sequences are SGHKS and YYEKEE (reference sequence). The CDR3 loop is CASTLGLGEKLFF. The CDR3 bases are TGTGCCAGCACACTTGGACTGGGTGAAAAACTGTTTTTT.

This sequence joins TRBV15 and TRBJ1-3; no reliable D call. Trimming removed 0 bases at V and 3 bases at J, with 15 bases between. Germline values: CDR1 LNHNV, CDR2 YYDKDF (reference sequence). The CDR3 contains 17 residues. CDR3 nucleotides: TGTGCCACCAGCAGAGATCAAGGTTCCTGGGATGGAAACACCATATATTTT. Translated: CATSRDQGSWDGNTIYF.

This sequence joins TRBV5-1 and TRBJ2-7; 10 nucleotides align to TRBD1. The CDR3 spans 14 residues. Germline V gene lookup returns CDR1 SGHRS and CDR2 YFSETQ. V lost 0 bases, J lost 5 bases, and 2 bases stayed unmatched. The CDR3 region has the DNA TGCGCCAGCAGCTTGGGACAGGGGGCAGACGAGCAGTACGTC. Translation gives CASSLGQGADEQYV.

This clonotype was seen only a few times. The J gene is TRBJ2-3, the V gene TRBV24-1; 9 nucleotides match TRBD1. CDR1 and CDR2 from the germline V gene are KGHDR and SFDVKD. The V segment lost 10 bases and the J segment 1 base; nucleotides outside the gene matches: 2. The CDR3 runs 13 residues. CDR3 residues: CATTGGRTDTQYF. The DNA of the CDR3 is TGTGCCACGACAGGGGGTCGCACAGATACGCAGTATTTT.

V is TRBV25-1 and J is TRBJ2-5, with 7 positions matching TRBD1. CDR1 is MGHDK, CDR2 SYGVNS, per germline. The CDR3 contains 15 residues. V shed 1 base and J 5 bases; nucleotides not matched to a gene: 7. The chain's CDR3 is CASSEWKGGAETQYF. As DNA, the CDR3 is TGTGCCAGCAGTGAATGGAAAGGGGGCGCTGAGACCCAGTACTTC.

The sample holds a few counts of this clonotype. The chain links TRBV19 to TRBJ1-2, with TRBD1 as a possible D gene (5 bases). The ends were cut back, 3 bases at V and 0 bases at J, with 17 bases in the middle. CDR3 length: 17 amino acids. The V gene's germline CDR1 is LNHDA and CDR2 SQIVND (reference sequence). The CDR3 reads CASSILAGQPANYGYTF. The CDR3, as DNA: TGTGCCAGTAGTATTTTGGCGGGGCAGCCAGCTAACTATGGCTACACCTTC.

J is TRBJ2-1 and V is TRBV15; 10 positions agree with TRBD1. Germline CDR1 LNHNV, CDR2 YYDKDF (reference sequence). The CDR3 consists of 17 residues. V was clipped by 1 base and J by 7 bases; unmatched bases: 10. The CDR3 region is CATSRGTGQGGLNEQFF. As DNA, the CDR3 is TGTGCCACCAGCAGAGGAACAGGACAGGGGGGATTGAATGAGCAGTTCTTC.

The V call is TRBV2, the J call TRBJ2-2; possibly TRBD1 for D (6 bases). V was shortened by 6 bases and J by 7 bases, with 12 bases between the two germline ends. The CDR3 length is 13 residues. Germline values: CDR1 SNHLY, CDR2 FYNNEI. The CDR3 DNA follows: TGTGCCAGCAGGCTTTACAGGGACGGGGAGCTGTTTTTT. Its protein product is CASRLYRDGELFF.

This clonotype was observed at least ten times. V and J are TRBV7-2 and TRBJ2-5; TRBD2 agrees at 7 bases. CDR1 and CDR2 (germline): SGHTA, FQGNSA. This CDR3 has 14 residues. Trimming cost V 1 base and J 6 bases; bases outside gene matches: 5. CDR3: CASSLESGRKTQYF. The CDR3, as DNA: TGTGCCAGCAGCTTAGAATCCGGGAGGAAGACCCAGTACTTC.

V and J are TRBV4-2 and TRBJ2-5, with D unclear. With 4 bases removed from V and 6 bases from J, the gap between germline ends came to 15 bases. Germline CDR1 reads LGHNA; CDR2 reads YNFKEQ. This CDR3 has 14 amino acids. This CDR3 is CASSPDWGSKTQYF. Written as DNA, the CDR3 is TGTGCCAGCAGCCCAGACTGGGGTTCGAAGACCCAGTACTTC.

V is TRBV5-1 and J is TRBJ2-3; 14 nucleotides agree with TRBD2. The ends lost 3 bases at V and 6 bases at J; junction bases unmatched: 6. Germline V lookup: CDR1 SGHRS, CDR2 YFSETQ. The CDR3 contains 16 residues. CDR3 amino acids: CASSSGLAGAGDTQYF. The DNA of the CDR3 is TGCGCCAGCAGCTCGGGACTAGCGGGGGCAGGGGATACGCAGTATTTT. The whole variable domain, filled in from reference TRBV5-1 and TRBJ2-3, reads KAGVTQTPRYLIKTRGQQVTLSCSPISGHRSVSWYQQTPGQGLQFLFEYFSETQRNKGNFPGRFSGRQFSNSRSEMNVSTLELGDSALYLCASSSGLAGAGDTQYFGPGTRLTVL.

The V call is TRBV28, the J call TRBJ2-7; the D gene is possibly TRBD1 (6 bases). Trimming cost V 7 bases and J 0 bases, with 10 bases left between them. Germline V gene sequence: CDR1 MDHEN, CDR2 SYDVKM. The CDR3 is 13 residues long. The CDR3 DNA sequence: TGTGCCAGCACCACAGGGAGCTCCTACGAGCAGTACGTC. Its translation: CASTTGSSYEQYV.

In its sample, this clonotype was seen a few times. The CDR3 DNA sequence: TGCAGTGCTTACATCACCTCCGCAGATACGCAGTATTTT. Protein sequence: CSAYITSADTQYF. V gene TRBV20-1 combines with J gene TRBJ2-3; D unresolved. CDR3 length: 13 amino acids. Germline CDR1 is DFQATT and CDR2 is SNEGSKA (reference sequence). V was shortened by 5 bases and J by 4 bases, with 13 bases between the two germline ends.

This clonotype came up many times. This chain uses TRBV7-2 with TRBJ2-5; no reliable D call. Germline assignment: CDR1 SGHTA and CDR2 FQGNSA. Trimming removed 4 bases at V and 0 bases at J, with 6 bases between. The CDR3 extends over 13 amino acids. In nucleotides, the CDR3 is TGTGCCAGCAGCTCAAGAAACCAAGAGACCCAGTACTTC. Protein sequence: CASSSRNQETQYF.

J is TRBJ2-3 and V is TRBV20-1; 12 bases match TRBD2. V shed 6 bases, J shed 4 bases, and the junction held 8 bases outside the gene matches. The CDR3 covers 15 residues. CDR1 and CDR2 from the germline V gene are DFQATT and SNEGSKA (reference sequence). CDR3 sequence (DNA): TGCAGTGCCATAGGACTAGCGGGGTCCGCAGATACGCAGTATTTT. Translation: CSAIGLAGSADTQYF.

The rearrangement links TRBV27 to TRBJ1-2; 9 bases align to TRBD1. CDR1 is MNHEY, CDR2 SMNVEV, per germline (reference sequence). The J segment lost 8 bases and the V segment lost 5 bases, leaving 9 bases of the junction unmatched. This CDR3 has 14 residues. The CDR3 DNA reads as TGTGCCAGCAGTGAGATACAGGGGGCGCGGGGCTACACCTTC. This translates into CASSEIQGARGYTF.

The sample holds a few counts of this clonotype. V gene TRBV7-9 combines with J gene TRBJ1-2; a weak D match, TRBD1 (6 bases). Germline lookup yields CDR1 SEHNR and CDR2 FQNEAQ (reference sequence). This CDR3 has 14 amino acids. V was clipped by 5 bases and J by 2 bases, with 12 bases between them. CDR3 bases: TGTGCCAGCAGCCCGACAGGTTCGAACTATGGCTACACCTTC. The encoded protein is CASSPTGSNYGYTF.

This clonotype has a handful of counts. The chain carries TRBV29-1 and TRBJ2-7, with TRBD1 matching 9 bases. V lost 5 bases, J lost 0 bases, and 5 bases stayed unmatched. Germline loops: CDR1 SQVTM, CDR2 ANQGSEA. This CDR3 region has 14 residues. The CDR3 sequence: CSVHRDRDSYEQYV. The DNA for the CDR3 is TGCAGCGTTCACCGGGACAGGGACTCCTACGAGCAGTACGTC.

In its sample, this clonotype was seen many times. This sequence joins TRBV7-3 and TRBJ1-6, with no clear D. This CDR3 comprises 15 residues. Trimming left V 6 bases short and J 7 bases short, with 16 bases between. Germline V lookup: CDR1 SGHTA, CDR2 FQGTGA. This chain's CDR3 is CASSPGLSQNSPLHF. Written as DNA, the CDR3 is TGTGCCAGCAGTCCTGGGCTATCCCAGAATTCACCCCTCCACTTT.